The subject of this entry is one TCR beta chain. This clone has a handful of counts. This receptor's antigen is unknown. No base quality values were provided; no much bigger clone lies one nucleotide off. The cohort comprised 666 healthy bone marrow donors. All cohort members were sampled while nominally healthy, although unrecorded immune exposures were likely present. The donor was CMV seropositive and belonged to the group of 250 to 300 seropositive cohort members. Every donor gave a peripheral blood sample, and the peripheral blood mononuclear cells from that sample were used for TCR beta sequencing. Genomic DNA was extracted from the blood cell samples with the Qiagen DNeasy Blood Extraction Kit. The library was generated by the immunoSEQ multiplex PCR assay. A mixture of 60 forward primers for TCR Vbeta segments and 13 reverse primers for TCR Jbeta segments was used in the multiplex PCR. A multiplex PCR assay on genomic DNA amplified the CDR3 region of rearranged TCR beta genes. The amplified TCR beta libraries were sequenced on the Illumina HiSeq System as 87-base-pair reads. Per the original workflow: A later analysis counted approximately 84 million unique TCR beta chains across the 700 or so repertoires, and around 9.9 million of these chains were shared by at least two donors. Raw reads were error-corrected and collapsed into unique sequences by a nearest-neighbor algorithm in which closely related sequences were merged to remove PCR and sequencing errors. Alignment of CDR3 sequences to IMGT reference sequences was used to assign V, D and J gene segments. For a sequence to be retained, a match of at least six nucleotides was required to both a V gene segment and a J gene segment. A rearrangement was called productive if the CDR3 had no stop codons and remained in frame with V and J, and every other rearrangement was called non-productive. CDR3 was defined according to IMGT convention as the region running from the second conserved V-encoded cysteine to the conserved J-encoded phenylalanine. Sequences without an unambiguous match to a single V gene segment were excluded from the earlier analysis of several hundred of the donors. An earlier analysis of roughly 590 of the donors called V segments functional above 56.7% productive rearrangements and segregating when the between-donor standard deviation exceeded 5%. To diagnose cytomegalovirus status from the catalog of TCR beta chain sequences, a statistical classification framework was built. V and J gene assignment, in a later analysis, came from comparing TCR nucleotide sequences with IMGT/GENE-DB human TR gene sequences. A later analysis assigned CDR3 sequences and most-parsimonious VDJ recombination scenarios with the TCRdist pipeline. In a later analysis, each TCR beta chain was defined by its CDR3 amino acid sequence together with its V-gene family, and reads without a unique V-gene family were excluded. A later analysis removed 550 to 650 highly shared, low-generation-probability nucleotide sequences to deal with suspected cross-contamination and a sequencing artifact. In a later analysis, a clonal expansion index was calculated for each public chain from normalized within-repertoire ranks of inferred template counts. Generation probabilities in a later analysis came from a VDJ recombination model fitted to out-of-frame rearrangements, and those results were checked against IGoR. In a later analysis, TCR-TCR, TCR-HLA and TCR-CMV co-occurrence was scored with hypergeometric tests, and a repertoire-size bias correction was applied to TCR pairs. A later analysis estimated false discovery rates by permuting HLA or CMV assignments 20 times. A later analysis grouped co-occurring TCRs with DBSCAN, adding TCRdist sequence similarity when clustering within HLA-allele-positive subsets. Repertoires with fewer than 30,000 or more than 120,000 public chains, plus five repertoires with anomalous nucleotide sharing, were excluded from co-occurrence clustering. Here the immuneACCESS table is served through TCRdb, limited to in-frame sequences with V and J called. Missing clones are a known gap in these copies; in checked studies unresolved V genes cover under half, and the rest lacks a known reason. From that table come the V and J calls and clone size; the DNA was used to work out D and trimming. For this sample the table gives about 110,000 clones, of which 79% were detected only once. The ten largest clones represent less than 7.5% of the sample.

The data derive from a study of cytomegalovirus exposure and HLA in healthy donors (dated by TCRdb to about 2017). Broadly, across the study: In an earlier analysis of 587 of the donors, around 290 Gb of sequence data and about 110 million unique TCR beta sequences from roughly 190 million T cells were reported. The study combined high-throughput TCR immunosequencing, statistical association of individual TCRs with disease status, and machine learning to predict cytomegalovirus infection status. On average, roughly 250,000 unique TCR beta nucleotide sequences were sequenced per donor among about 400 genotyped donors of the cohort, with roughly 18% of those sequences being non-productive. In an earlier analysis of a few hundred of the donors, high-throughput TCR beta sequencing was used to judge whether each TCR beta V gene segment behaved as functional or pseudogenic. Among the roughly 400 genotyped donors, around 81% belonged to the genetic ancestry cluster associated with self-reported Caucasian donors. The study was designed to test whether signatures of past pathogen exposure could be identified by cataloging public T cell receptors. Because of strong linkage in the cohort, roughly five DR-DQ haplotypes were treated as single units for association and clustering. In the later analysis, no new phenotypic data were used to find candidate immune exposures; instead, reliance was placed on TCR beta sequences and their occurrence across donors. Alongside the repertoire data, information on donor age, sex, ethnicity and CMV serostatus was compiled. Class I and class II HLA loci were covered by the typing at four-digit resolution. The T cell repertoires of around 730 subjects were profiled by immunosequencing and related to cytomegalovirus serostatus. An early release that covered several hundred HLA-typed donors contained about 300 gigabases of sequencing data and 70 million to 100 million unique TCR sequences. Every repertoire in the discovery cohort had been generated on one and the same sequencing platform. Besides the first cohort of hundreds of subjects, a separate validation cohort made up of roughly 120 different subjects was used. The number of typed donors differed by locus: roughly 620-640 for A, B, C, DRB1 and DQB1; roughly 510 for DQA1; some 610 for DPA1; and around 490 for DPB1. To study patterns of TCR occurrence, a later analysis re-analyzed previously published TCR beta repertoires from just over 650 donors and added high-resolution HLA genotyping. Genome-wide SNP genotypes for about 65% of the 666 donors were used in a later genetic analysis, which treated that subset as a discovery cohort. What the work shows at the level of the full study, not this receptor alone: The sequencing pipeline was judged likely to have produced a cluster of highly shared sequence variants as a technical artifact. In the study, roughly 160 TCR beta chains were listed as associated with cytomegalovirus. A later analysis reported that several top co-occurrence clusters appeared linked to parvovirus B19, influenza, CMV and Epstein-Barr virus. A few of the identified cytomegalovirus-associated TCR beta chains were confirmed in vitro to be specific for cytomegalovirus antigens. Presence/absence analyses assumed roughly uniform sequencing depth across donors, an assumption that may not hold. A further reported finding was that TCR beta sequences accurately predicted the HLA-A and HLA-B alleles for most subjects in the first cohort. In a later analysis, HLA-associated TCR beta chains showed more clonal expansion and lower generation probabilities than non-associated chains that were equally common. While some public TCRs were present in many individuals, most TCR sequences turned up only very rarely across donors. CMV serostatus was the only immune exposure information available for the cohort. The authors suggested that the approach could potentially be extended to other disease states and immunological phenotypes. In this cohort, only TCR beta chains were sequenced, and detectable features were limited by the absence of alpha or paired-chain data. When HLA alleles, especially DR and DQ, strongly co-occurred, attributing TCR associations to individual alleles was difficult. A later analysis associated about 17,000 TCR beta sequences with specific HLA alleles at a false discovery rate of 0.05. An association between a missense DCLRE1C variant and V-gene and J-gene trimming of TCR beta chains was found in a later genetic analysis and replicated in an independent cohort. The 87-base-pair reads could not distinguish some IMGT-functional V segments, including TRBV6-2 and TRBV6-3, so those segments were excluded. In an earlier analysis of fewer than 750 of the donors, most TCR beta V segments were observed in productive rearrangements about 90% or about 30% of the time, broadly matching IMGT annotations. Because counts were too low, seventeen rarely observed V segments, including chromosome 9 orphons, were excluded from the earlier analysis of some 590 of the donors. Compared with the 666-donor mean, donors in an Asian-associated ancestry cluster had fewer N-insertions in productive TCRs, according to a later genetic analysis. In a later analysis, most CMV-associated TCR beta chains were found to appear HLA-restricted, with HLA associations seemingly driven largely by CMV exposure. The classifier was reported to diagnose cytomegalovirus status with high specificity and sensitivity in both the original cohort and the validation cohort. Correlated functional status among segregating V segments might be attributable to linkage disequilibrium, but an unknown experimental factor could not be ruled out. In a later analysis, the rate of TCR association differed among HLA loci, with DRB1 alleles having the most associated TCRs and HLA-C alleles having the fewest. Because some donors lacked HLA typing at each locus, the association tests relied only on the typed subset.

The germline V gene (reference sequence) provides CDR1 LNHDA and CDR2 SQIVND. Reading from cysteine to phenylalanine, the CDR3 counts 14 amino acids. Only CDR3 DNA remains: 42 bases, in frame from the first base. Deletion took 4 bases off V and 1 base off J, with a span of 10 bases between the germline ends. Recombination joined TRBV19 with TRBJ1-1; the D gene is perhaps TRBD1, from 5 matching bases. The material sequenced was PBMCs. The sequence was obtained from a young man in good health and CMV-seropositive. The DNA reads TGTGCCAGTAGTACAGGGTGGGCGAACACTGAAGCTTTCTTT. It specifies CASSTGWANTEAFF.